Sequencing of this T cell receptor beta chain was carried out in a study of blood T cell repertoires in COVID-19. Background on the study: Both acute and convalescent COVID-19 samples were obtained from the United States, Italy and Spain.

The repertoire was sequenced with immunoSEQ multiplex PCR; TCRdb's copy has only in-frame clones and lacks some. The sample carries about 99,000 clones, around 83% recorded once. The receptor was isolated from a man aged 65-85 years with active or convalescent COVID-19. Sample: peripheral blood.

CDR3 protein: CAWSHFPTGNTEAFF. The CDR3, as DNA: TGTGCCTGGAGCCATTTTCCTACAGGGAACACTGAAGCTTTCTTT. The J gene is TRBJ1-1, the V gene TRBV30, with TRBD1 as a possible D gene (5 bases). Germline-derived CDR1 and CDR2 are GTSNPN and SVGIG (reference sequence). The CDR3 has 15 amino acids. The germline V and J ends were trimmed by 3 bases and 1 base, with 15 bases remaining between them.